Each of the 25 T cell receptor beta chains below was sequenced from the same sample in a study of molecular identifiers for immune sequencing clone quantification. TCRdb called the PCR reads again in MiXCR, with one record for every CDR3 protein. The sample lists some 41,000 distinct CDR3 sequences; about 18% were seen once. The sample was naive CD8+ T cells from blood, with Jurkat cell RNA spiked in. The subset here: FACS-sorted CD8+CD4-CCR7+CD45RA+ naive T cells. Receptors originate from a human donor in good health. Some libraries in this study had Jurkat cell RNA spiked in.

This clonotype was counted ten times or more. The chain joins TRBV7-2 to TRBJ2-7; TRBD1 agrees at 7 bases. Germline CDR1 reads SGHTA; CDR2 reads FQGNSA. This CDR3 has 16 amino acids. V shed 5 bases and J 3 bases; nucleotides not matched to a gene: 13. The chain's CDR3 is CASSKADGQENYEQYF. The DNA for the CDR3 is TGTGCCAGCAGCAAGGCAGACGGACAGGAAAACTACGAGCAGTACTTC.

This chain joins TRBV28 and TRBJ2-5, with 8 bases that match TRBD1. Germline values: CDR1 MDHEN, CDR2 SYDVKM. V trimming: 6 bases; J trimming: 1 base; junction bases outside the gene matches: 10. This CDR3 comprises 16 residues. The CDR3 region has the DNA TGTGCCAGCAGCGCCCCGCGACAGGGGACCCAAGAGACCCAGTACTTC. Amino acid sequence: CASSAPRQGTQETQYF.

This clonotype was seen more than once but under ten times. The gene calls are TRBV2 and TRBJ2-5; D is uncertain. The CDR3 totals 12 residues. CDR1 SNHLY and CDR2 FYNNEI come from the germline V gene. The germline V and J ends were trimmed by 3 bases and 1 base, with 3 bases remaining between them. CDR3 in DNA: TGTGCCAGCAGTGACAGCCAAGAGACCCAGTACTTC. Translated, it gives CASSDSQETQYF.

Comments on this clonotype: Possible read error: a much larger clone is one base away. The V and J genes are TRBV5-3 and TRBJ1-1; perhaps TRBD1 as D (6 bases). TRBV5-3 is flagged as an ORF with uncertain function. This CDR3 is built from 15 residues. CDR3 loop: CARSRHRAMNAEAFF. The CDR3 DNA follows: TGTGCCAGAAGCCGACACAGGGCAATGAACGCTGAAGCTTTCTTT.

This clonotype was observed many times. V and J are TRBV9 and TRBJ2-7, with 12 nucleotides matching TRBD2. Trimming took 4 bases from V and 9 from J; bases not matched to a gene: 14. Germline-derived CDR1 and CDR2 are SGDLS and YYNGEE. The CDR3 is 16 residues long. The CDR3 spells CASSPTLAGGLPAQYF. The CDR3, as DNA: TGTGCCAGCAGCCCAACTCTAGCGGGAGGGCTGCCCGCGCAGTACTTC.

This clonotype was seen many times. This chain joins TRBV10-3 and TRBJ1-1, with D uncertain. There are 12 residues in the CDR3. The ends were cut back, 10 bases at V and 1 base at J, with 10 bases in the middle. CDR1 is ENHRY, CDR2 SYGVKD, per germline. The CDR3 coding sequence is TGTGCCAGTTGGACGGGGAACACTGAAGCTTTCTTT. Translated: CASWTGNTEAFF.

This clonotype was picked up many times. The genes are TRBV6-6 and TRBJ2-4, with D perhaps matching TRBD1 or TRBD2 (5 bases each). The ends were cut back, 3 bases at V and 3 bases at J, with 6 bases in the middle. Germline lookup yields CDR1 MNHNY and CDR2 SVGAGI (reference sequence). There are 13 residues in the CDR3. The CDR3 coding sequence is TGTGCCAGCAGTTATGGGGGCAAAAACATTCAGTACTTC. Translation: CASSYGGKNIQYF.

A remark on this clonotype: One base away lies a much larger clone, so this may be a sequencing read error. V and J are TRBV7-9 and TRBJ2-1; 7 bases align to TRBD2. The CDR3 sequence is 18 residues long. V gave up 1 base and J gave up 3 bases; unmatched junction bases: 12. Germline loops: CDR1 SEHNR, CDR2 FQNEAQ (reference sequence). CDR3 amino acids: CASSLGPNGRSVYNEQFF. CDR3 DNA: TGTGCCAGCAGCTTAGGGCCTAACGGGAGGTCAGTCTACAATGAGCAGTTCTTC.

This clonotype came up many times. V is TRBV5-6 and J is TRBJ1-4, with D tentatively TRBD1 (5 bases). This CDR3 comprises 15 residues. V was cut by 4 bases and J by 6 bases, with 16 bases left in between. Germline loops: CDR1 SGHDT, CDR2 YYEEEE. CDR3 in DNA: TGTGCCAGCAGCCAATCCTACCGGGACGATGAAAAACTGTTTTTT. This encodes CASSQSYRDDEKLFF.

The chain uses TRBV3-1 and TRBJ2-3; possibly TRBD2 for D (6 bases). The V gene's germline CDR1 is LGHDT and CDR2 YNNKEL (reference sequence). Trimming cost V 0 bases and J 6 bases, with 13 bases left between them. This CDR3 spans 15 amino acids. The CDR3 is CASSQDPPGRDTQYF. CDR3 bases: TGTGCCAGCAGCCAAGACCCCCCAGGGAGGGATACGCAGTATTTT.

This chain uses TRBV6-2 or TRBV6-3 with TRBJ2-1; 10 positions agree with TRBD1. CDR1 and CDR2 from the germline V gene are MNHEY and SVGEGT. This CDR3 is built from 17 residues. V lost 4 bases and J lost 6; bases outside the gene matches: 12. The CDR3 is CASSSVLWGQGPNEQFF. Here the CDR3 DNA reads TGTGCCAGCAGTTCCGTCCTGTGGGGACAGGGGCCCAATGAGCAGTTCTTC.

This clonotype came up many times. The chain carries TRBV7-9 and TRBJ2-7; possibly TRBD1 or TRBD2 for D (5 bases each). Trimming left V 4 bases short and J 0 bases short, with 16 bases between. The CDR3 length is 16 residues. Germline lookup yields CDR1 SEHNR and CDR2 FQNEAQ (reference sequence). The CDR3 coding sequence is TGTGCCAGCAGCTCGGATCTCGGGACGGTCTCCTACGAGCAGTACTTC. This encodes CASSSDLGTVSYEQYF.

This clonotype has at least ten counts. The gene calls are TRBV4-1 and TRBJ2-7; D is unclear. Germline assignment: CDR1 MGHRA and CDR2 YSYEKL. Trimming pared 3 bases from V and 0 bases from J, leaving 3 bases between. This CDR3 region has 12 residues. CDR3: CASSQNSYEQYF. The CDR3 bases are TGCGCCAGCAGCCAGAACTCCTACGAGCAGTACTTC.

This chain uses TRBV12-3 or TRBV12-4 with TRBJ2-7; D is uncertain. V lost 3 bases to trimming and J lost 2 bases, with 8 bases between them. There are 13 residues in the CDR3. The DNA for the CDR3 is TGTGCCAGCAGTTTGGGCGGACCCTACGAGCAGTACTTC. Amino acids: CASSLGGPYEQYF.

This clonotype was counted between two and nine times. This rearrangement joins TRBV7-2 to TRBJ2-2; D call uncertain. This CDR3 spans 13 amino acids. V was trimmed by 2 bases and J by 7 bases, leaving 8 bases between them. Germline lookup yields CDR1 SGHTA and CDR2 FQGNSA. The CDR3 nucleotides are TGTGCCAGCAGCTTAACGACTTACGGGGAGCTGTTTTTT. Its translation: CASSLTTYGELFF.

At least ten counts were recorded for this clonotype. J is TRBJ2-5 and V is TRBV9; TRBD1 agrees at 7 bases. V shed 7 bases and J 3 bases; nucleotides not matched to a gene: 3. CDR1 SGDLS and CDR2 YYNGEE come from the germline V gene. The length of the CDR3 is 12 residues. Written as DNA, the CDR3 is TGTGCCAGCGGGACAGATGAAGAGACCCAGTACTTC. Protein sequence: CASGTDEETQYF.

Concerning this clonotype: An end of the junction differs from the germline gene, which may be a read error. The V call is TRBV13, the J call TRBJ2-3; TRBD2 matches 8 bases. Germline assignment: CDR1 PRHDT and CDR2 FYEKMQ (reference sequence). The CDR3 runs 14 residues. CDR3 in amino acids: CASSRSGSVDMQYF. CDR3 nucleotide sequence: TGTGCCAGCAGCCGCAGCGGGAGTGTAGATATGCAGTATTTT.

This clonotype was seen a handful of times. This chain connects TRBV28 to TRBJ2-7, with a weak D call TRBD1 (5 bases). The V and J ends lost 4 bases and 3 bases respectively, with 22 bases between them. This CDR3 contains 17 residues. The germline V gene has CDR1 MDHEN and CDR2 SYDVKM. CDR3 DNA: TGTGCCAGCAGTTCCGGCAGGGTGGGCTCCTCATTCTACGAGCAGTACTTC. This sequence encodes CASSSGRVGSSFYEQYF.

In its sample, this clonotype was seen many times. This chain connects TRBV7-8 to TRBJ2-5; tentatively, D is TRBD1 or TRBD2 (5 bases each). Trimming removed 4 bases from V and 5 bases from J, with 14 bases in between. Germline CDR1 reads SGHVS; CDR2 reads FQNEAQ. The CDR3 spans 14 residues. The CDR3 is CASSSGAAHETQYF. In nucleotides, the CDR3 is TGTGCCAGCAGCTCCGGGGCGGCCCACGAGACCCAGTACTTC.

This chain joins TRBV6-2 or TRBV6-3 and TRBJ2-2; D gene uncertain. CDR1 and CDR2 (germline): MNHEY, SVGEGT. The CDR3 has 13 residues. Trimming took off 3 bases at V and 3 bases at J, with 5 bases between the two ends. CDR3 region: CASSYLDTGELFF. The CDR3 DNA follows: TGTGCCAGCAGTTATCTGGACACCGGGGAGCTGTTTTTT.

Turning to this clonotype: One base away lies a much larger clone, so this may be a sequencing read error. The chain links TRBV2 to TRBJ1-5; D unclear. This CDR3 contains 17 residues. Germline CDR1 and CDR2: SNHLY and FYNNEI. The CDR3 DNA is TGTGACAGCAGTGACCAGACTGATCCGTATAGCAATCAGCCCCAGCATTTT. Its protein is CDSSDQTDPYSNQPQHF.

This clonotype was seen ten or more times. The rearrangement joins TRBV7-2 to TRBJ2-7; 11 bases fit TRBD2. The V and J ends lost 8 bases and 7 bases, in that order; junction bases with no gene match: 10. Germline CDR1 reads SGHTA; CDR2 reads FQGNSA. The CDR3 totals 14 residues. The CDR3 sequence is CASGPGLAAKEQYF. The CDR3 DNA reads as TGTGCCAGCGGCCCGGGACTAGCGGCAAAGGAGCAGTACTTC.

Turning to this clonotype: Being one base from a much bigger clone, this may be a read error. V and J are TRBV7-9 and TRBJ2-4; D is possibly TRBD1 (5 bases). The CDR3 runs to 13 residues. The V gene's germline CDR1 is SEHNR and CDR2 FQNEAQ (reference sequence). CDR3 region: CVSSFTTENIQYF. The CDR3 DNA reads TGTGTCAGCAGCTTTACGACAGAAAACATTCAGTACTTC.

This clonotype was seen repeatedly, ten times or more. The CDR3 DNA reads TGTGCCAGCAGTCCGCTAGACTTGGAATACTACGAGCAGTACTTC. The encoded protein is CASSPLDLEYYEQYF. This sequence joins TRBV28 and TRBJ2-7; the D is unclear. Trimming cost V 5 bases and J 3 bases, with 17 bases left between them. Germline-derived CDR1 and CDR2 are MDHEN and SYDVKM. This CDR3 is 15 amino acids long.

The V call is TRBV7-8, the J call TRBJ2-5, with D hard to call. CDR3 length equals 16 residues. Trimming left V 3 bases short and J 7 bases short, with 21 bases between. Germline CDR1 SGHVS, CDR2 FQNEAQ. CDR3 residues: CASSFPYRQSMGTQYF. In nucleotides, the CDR3 is TGTGCCAGCAGCTTTCCTTATCGGCAGTCAATGGGGACCCAGTACTTC.